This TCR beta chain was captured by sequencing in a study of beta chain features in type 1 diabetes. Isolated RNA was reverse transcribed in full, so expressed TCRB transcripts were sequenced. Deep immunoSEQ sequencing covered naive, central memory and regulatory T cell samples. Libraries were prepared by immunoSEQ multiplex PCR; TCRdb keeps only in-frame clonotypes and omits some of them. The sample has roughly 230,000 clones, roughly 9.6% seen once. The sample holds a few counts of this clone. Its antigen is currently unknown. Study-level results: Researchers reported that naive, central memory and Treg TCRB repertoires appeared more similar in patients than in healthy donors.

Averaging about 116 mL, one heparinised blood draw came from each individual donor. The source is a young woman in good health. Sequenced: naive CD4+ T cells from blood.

CDR3 bases: TGTGCCTGGAGGGGAAGACAGCACACAGATACGCAGTATTTT. Translated, it gives CAWRGRQHTDTQYF. This chain joins TRBV30 and TRBJ2-3, with TRBD1 as a possible D gene (5 bases). The CDR3 length is 14 residues. With 3 bases removed from V and 2 bases from J, the gap between germline ends came to 12 bases. Germline CDR1 is GTSNPN and CDR2 is SVGIG (reference sequence).